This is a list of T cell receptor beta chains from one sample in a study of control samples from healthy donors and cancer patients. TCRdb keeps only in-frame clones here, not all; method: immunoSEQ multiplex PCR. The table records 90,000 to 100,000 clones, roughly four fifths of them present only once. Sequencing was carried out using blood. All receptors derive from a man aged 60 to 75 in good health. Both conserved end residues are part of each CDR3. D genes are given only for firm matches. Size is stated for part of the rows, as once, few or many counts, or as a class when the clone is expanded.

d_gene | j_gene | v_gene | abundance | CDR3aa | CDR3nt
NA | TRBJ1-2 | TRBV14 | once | CASSQGTPVYGYTF | TGTGCCAGCAGCCAAGGTACCCCAGTCTATGGCTACACCTTC
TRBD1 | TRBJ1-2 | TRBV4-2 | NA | CASSQVDQGAGGYTF | TGTGCCAGCAGCCAAGTAGATCAGGGGGCGGGGGGCTACACCTTC
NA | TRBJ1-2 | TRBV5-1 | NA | CASSLVVNGDYGYTF | TGCGCCAGCAGCTTGGTAGTCAACGGCGACTATGGCTACACCTTC
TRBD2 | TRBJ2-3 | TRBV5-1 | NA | CASSWAPRGGGGTDTQYF | TGCGCCAGCAGCTGGGCTCCCAGGGGCGGGGGGGGCACAGATACGCAGTATTTT
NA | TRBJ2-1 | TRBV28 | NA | CASRINSEQFF | TGTGCCAGCAGGATAAACAGTGAGCAGTTCTTC
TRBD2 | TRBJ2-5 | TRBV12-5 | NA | CASGLTGPSGRGDGETQYF | TGTGCTAGTGGTTTGACGGGGCCTAGCGGGAGGGGGGATGGAGAGACCCAGTACTTC
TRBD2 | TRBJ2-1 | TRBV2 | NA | CASRADTSDEQFF | TGTGCCAGCAGAGCAGATACTAGCGATGAGCAGTTCTTC
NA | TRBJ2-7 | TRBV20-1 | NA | CSARDPYEQYF | TGCAGTGCTAGAGATCCCTACGAGCAGTACTTC
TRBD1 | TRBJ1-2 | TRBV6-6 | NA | CASSDGQGRSYGYTF | TGTGCCAGCAGCGATGGACAGGGCAGATCTTATGGCTACACCTTC
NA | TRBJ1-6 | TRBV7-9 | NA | CASSLVGFSPLHF | TGTGCCAGCAGCTTAGTGGGTTTTTCACCCCTCCACTTT
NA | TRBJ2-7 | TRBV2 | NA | CASSVEYEQYF | TGTGCCAGCAGTGTCGAATACGAGCAGTACTTC
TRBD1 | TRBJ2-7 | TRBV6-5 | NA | CASRTGSSYEQYF | TGTGCCAGTAGGACAGGGAGCTCCTACGAGCAGTACTTC
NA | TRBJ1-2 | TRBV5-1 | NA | CASSLEAARGGYTF | TGCGCCAGCAGCTTGGAGGCAGCAAGGGGTGGCTACACCTTC
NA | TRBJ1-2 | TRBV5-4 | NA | CASSLGGSGYGYTF | TGTGCCAGCAGCTTGGGAGGGTCGGGGTATGGCTACACCTTC
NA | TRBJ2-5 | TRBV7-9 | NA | CASSVGPRDQETQYF | TGTGCCAGCAGCGTAGGACCCAGGGACCAAGAGACCCAGTACTTC
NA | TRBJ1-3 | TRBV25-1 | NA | CASSESGFSGNTIYF | TGTGCCAGCAGTGAGTCAGGATTCTCTGGAAACACCATATATTTT